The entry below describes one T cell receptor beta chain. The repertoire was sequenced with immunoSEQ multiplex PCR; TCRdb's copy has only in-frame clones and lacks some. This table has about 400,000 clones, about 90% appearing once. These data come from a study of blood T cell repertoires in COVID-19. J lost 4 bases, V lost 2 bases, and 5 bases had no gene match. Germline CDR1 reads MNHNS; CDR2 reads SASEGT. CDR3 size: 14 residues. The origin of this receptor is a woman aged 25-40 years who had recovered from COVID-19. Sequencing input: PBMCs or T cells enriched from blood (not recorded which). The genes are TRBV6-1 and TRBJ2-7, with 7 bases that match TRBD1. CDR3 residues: CASSEKTGTYEQYF. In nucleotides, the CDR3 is TGTGCCAGCAGTGAAAAGACAGGGACGTACGAGCAGTACTTC.